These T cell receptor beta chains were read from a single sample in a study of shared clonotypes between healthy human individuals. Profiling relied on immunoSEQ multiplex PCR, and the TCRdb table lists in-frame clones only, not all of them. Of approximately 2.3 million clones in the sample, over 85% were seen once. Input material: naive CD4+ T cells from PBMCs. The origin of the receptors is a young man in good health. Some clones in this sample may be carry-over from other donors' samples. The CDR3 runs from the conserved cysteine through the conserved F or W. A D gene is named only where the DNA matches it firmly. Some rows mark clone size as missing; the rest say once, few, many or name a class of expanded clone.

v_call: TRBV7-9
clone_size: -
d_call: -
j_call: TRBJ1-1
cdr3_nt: TGTGCCAGCAGTTCTCAATCGGGGTGGAACACTGAAGCTTTCTTT
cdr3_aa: CASSSQSGWNTEAFF

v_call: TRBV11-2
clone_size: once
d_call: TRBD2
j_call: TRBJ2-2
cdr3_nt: TGTGCCAGCAGCAAGCGGGAGGCGGTTAACACCGGGGAGCTGTTTTTT
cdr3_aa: CASSKREAVNTGELFF

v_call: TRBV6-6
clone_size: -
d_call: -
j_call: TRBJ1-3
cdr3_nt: TGTGCTACTAAAGATCCGGGTATAGATGGAAACACCATATATTTT
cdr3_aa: CATKDPGIDGNTIYF

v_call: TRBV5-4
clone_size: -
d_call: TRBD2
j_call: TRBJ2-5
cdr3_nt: TGTGCCAGCAGCTCGGGACTAGCGGGAGGAGAGACCCAGTACTTC
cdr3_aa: CASSSGLAGGETQYF

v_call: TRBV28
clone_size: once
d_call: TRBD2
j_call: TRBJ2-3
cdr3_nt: TGTGCCAGCAGTTTACAAATACTAGCGGGTGGGCGAGTCGCGCAGTATTTT
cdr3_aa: CASSLQILAGGRVAQYF

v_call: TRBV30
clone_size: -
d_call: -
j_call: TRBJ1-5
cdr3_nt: TGTGCCTGGACCCCCAGGGTGGGTCAGCCCCAGCATTTT
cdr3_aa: CAWTPRVGQPQHF

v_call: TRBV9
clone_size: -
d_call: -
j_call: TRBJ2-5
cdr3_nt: TGTGCCAGCAGCGTAGAGGCTAGAGGGGAGACCCAGTACTTC
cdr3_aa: CASSVEARGETQYF

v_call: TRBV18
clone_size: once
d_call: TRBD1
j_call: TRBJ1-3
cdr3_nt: TGTGCCAGCTCACCACGGACAGGGCAGAGCTCTGGAAACACCATATATTTT
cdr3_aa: CASSPRTGQSSGNTIYF

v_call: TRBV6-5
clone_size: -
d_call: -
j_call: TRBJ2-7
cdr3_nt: TGTGCCAGCAGTTACTCGCCGGGGAGCTCCTACGAGCAGTACTTC
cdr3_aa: CASSYSPGSSYEQYF

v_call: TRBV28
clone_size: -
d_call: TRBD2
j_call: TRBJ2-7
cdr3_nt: TGTGCCAGCAGACCCACGGCTAGCGGGAGTTTGAGCTCCTACGAGCAGTACTTC
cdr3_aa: CASRPTASGSLSSYEQYF

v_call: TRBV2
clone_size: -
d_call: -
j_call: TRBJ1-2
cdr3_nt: TGTGCCAGCAGCCCAGGACATAACTATGGCTACACCTTC
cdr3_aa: CASSPGHNYGYTF

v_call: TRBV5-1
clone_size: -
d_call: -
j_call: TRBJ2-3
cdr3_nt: TGCGCCAGCAGCCCACCGACGGATACGCAGTATTTT
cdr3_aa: CASSPPTDTQYF

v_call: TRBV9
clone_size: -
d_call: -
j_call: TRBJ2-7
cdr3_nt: TGTGCCAGCAGCGTAGATCAAGGGGGGCACTACGAGCAGTACTTC
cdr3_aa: CASSVDQGGHYEQYF

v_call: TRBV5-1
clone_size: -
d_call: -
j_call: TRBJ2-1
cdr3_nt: TGCGCCAGCAGCTTGGCCGTAGCCTACAATGAGCAGTTCTTC
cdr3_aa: CASSLAVAYNEQFF

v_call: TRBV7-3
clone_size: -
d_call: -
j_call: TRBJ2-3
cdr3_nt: TGTGCCAGCAGCCCCCCGGGGGTAGATACGCAGTATTTT
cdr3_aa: CASSPPGVDTQYF

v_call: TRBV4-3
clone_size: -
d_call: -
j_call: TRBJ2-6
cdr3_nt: TGCGCCAGCAGCCAAGAGAAGGACAACGTCCTGACTTTC
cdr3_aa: CASSQEKDNVLTF

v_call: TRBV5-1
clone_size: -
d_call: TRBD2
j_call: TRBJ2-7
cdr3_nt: TGCGCCAGCGCCCTAAGTTCCGGGAGGACCTACGAGCAGTACTTC
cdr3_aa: CASALSSGRTYEQYF

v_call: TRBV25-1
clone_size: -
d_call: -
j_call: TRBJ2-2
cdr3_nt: TGTGCCAGCAGCCCCTGGACGGGGAACACCGGGGAGCTGTTTTTT
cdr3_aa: CASSPWTGNTGELFF

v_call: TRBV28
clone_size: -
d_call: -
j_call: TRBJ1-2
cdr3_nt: TGTGCCAGCAGTTTATGGGGCGATGGCTACACCTTC
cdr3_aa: CASSLWGDGYTF

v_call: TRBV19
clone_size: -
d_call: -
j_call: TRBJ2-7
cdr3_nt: TGTGCCAGTAGTATGGCGGACCAGTCCTACGAGCAGTACTTC
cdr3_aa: CASSMADQSYEQYF

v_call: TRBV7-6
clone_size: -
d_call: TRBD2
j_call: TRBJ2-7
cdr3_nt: TGTGCCAGCAGCCGCTTATCCGGGGGGCTGGGACTAGCGGATCGAGAGCAGTACTTC
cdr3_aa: CASSRLSGGLGLADREQYF

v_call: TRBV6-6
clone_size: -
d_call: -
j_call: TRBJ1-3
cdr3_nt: TGTGCCAGCACCCCCACGCTTGGAAACACCATATATTTT
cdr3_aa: CASTPTLGNTIYF

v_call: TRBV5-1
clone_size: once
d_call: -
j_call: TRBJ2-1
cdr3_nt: TGCGCCAGCAGCTTAGTGAGGGATGAGCAGTTCTTC
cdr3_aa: CASSLVRDEQFF

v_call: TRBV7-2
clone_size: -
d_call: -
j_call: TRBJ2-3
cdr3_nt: TGTGCCAGCAGCTTAGCCTTCAAGGGAGGGGGCCGCACAGATACGCAGTATTTT
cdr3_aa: CASSLAFKGGGRTDTQYF

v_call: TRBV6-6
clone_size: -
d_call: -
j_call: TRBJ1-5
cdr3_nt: TGTGCCAGCAGTTACTCGGCGCTATCCGATCAGCCCCAGCATTTT
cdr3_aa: CASSYSALSDQPQHF

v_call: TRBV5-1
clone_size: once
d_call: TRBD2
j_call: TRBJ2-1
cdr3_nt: TGCGCCAGCAGCTCCCGGACTAGCGGGAGTGTCGGTGAGCAGTTCTTC
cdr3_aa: CASSSRTSGSVGEQFF

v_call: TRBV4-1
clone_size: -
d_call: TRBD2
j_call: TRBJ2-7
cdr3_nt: TGCGCCAGCAGCCAAGAGATAGGGACTAGCGGGAGGGCTAGGGAGCAGTACTTC
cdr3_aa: CASSQEIGTSGRAREQYF

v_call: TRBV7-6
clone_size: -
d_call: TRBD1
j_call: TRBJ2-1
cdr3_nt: TGTGCCAGCAGTTCCTACCGGGACAGGTCCAATGAGCAGTTCTTC
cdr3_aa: CASSSYRDRSNEQFF

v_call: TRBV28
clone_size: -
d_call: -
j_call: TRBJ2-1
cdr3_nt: TGTGCCAGCAGTTCTGTCTATGAGCAGTTCTTC
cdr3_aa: CASSSVYEQFF

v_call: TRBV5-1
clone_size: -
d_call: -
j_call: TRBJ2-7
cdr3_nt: TGCGCCAGTAGGAGGGGGGACTACGAGCAGTACTTC
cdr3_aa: CASRRGDYEQYF

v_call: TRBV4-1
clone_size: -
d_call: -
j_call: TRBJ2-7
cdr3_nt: TGCGCCAGCAGCCAAGAGGTACAGGGAAGGTTCGAGCAGTACTTC
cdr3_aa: CASSQEVQGRFEQYF

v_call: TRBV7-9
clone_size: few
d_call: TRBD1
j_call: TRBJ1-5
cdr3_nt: TGTGCCAGCAGCTTAGGGCTGGACAGGGGCAATCAGCCCCAGCATTTT
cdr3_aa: CASSLGLDRGNQPQHF